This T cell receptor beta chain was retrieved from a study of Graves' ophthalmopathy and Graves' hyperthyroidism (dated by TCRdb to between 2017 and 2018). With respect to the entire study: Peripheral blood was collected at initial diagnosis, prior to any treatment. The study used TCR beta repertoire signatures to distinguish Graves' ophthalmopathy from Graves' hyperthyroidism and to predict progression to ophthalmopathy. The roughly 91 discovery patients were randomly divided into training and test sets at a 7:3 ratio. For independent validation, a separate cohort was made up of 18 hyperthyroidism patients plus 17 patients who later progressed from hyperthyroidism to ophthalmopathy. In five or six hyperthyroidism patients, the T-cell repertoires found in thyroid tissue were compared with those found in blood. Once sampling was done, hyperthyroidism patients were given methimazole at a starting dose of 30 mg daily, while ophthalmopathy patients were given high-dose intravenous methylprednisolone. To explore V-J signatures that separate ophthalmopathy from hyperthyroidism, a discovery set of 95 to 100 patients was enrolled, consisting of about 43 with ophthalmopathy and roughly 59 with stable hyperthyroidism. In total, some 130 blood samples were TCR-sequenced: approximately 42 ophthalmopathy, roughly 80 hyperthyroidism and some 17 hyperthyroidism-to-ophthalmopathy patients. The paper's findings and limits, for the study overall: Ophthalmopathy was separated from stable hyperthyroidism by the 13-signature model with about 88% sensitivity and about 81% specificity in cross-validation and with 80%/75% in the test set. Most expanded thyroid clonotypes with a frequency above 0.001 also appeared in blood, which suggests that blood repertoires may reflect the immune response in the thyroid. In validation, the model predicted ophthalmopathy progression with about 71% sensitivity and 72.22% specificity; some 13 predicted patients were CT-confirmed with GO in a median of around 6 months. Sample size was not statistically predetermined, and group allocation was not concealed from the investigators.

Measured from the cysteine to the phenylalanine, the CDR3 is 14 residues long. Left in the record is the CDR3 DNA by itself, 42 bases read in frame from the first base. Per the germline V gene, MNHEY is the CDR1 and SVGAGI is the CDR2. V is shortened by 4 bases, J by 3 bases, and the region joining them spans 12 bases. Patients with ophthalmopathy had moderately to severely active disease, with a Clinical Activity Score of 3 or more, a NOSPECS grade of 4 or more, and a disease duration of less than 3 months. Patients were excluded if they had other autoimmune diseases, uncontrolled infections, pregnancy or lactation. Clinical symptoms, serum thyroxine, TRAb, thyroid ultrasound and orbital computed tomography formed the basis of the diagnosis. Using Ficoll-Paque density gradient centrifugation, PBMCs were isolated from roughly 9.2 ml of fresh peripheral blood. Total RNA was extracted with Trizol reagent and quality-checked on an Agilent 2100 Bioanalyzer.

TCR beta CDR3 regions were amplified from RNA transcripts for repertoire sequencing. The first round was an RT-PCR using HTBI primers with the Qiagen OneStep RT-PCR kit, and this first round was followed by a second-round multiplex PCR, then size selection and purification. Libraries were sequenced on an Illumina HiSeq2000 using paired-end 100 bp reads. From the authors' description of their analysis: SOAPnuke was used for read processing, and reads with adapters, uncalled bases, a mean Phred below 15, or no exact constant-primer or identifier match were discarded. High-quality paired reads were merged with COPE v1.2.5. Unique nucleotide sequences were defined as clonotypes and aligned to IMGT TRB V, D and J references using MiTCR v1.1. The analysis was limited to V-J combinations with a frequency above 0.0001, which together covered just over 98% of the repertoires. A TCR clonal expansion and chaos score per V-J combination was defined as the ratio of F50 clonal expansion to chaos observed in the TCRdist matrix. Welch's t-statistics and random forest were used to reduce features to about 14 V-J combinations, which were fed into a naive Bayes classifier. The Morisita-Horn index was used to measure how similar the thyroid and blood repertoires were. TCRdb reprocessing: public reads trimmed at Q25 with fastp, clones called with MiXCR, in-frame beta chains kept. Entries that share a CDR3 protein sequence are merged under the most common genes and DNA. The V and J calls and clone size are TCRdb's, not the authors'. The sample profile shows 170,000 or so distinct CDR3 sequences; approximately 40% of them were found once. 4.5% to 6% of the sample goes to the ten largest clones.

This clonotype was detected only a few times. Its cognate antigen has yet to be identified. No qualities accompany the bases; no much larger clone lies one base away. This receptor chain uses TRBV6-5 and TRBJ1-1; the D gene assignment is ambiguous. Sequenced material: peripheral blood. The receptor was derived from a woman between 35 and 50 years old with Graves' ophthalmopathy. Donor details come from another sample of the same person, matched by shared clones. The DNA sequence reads TGTGCCAGCAGTTTAAGTCTAGCAGACACTGAAGCTTTCTTT. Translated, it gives CASSLSLADTEAFF.